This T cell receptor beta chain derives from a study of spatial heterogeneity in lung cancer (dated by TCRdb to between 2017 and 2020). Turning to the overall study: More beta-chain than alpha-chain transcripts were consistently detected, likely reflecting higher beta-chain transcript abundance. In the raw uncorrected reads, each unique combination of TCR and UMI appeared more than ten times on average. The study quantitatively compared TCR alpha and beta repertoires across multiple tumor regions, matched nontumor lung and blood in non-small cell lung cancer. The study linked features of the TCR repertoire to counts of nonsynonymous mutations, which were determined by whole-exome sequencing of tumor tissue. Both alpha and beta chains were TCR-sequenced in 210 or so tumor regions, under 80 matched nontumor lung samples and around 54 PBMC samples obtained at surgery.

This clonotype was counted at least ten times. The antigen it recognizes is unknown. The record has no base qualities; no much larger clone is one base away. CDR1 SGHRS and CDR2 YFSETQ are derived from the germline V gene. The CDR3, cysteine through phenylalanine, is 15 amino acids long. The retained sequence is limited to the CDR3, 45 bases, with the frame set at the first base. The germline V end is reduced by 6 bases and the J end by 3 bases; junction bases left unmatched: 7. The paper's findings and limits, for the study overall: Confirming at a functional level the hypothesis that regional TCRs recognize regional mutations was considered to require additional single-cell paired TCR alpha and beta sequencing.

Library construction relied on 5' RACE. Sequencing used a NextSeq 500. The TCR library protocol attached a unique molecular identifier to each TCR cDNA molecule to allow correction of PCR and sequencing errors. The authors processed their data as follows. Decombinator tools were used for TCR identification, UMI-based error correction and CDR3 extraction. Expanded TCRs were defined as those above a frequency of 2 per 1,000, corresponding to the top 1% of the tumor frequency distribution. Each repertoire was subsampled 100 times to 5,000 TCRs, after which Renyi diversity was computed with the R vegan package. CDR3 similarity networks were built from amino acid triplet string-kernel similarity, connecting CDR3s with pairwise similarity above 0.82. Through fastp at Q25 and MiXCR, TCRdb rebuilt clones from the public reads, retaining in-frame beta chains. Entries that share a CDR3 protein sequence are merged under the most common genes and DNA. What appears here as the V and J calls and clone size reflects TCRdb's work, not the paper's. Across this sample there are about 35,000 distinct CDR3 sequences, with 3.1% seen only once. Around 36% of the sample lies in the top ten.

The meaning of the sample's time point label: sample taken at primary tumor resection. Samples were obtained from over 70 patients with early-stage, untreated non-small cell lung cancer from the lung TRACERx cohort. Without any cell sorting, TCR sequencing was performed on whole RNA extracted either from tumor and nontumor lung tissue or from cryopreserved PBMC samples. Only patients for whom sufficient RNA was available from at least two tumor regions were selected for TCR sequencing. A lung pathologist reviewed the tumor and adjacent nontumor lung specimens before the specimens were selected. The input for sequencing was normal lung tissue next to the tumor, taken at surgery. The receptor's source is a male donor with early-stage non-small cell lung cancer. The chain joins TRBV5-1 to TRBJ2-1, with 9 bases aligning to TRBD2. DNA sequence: TGCGCCAGCAAAATAGCGGGAGCCCTCTACAATGAGCAGTTCTTC. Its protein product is CASKIAGALYNEQFF. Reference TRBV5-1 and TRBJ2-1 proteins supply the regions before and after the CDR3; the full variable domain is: KAGVTQTPRYLIKTRGQQVTLSCSPISGHRSVSWYQQTPGQGLQFLFEYFSETQRNKGNFPGRFSGRQFSNSRSEMNVSTLELGDSALYLCASKIAGALYNEQFFGPGTRLTVL.